This TCR beta chain comes out of a study of siplizumab effects on memory and regulatory T cells. Points from the study as a whole: Alloreactive sequences that could be traced to unstimulated CD4+ memory cells showed a significant reduction under siplizumab. A minor share of alloreactive clones matched unstimulated subsets. Mean Treg-derived proportions of mappable alloreactive CD4+ clones were less than 75% for siplizumab and 26.9% for controls. The alloresponse seemed to draw substantially on naive T cells, which appeared more diverse than memory cells.

Comments on this clone: The target antigen is unknown.

V was trimmed by 0 bases and J by 4 bases, leaving 9 bases between them. Germline V gene lookup returns CDR1 LNHNV and CDR2 YYDKDF (reference sequence). The CDR3 is 15 residues long. The assay was immunoSEQ multiplex PCR, and TCRdb's table has in-frame clones only and misses some. The top ten hold over 12% of the sample, which has around 87,000 clones, about nine tenths seen once. This TCR was sampled from a human donor in good health. Sequencing used CD4+ T cells sorted from blood. The chain recombines TRBV15 with TRBJ1-4; D gene ambiguous. The CDR3 DNA sequence: TGTGCCACCAGCAGAGATAATCGGGGTAATGAAAAACTGTTTTTT. Protein sequence: CATSRDNRGNEKLFF.